This T cell receptor (beta chain) was identified in a study of T-cell reconstitution after alpha-beta-depleted transplantation in children. Whole-study results and caveats: Several hundred expanded graft clones reportedly were the source of alpha-beta T cells about two months after transplant. Surviving recipient T cells and intrathymic progenitors accounted for some patients' high TCRbeta diversity at day 60. One year after transplant, T-cell counts and diversity came mostly from newly produced T cells.

The TCRbeta library was prepared with unique molecular identifiers. One entry per CDR3 protein results from TCRdb running MiXCR on the PCR reads. Of about 460,000 distinct CDR3 sequences in the sample, more than 9% were seen once. The CDR3 is 14 residues long. V was shortened by 4 bases and J by 6 bases, with 15 bases between the two germline ends. Per the germline V gene, CDR1 is SGHRS and CDR2 is YFSETQ. Comment on this clonotype: The antigen is unknown. This may stem from a read error, because a much larger clone lies one nucleotide away.

The V call is TRBV5-1, the J call TRBJ2-3; D is possibly TRBD1 (5 bases). The material sequenced was PBMCs, taken before TCRalphabeta/CD19-depleted stem cell transplant. The receptor's source is a child under 10 years old with inherited bone marrow failure, due to receive a stem cell transplant. In DNA, the CDR3 is TGCGCCAGCAGCCCTGGGGCGGTATTGGATACGCAGTATTTT. It specifies CASSPGAVLDTQYF.